This entry lists 3 T cell receptor beta chains sequenced from one sample in a study of identical twins. TCRdb called the 5' RACE reads again in MiXCR, with one record for every CDR3 protein. The table shows roughly 1.6 million distinct CDR3 sequences, with under 35% occurring only once. Sequenced: cord blood. The receptors originated from a newborn girl in good health.

This clonotype was observed many times. The chain carries TRBV4-2 and TRBJ2-1; D ambiguous. CDR3 size: 13 residues. Germline V CDR1 and CDR2: LGHNA, YNFKEQ. The V end was cut by 0 bases, the J end by 6 bases, with 6 bases between. DNA of the CDR3: TGTGCCAGCAGCCAAGAGTGGGGCAATGAGCAGTTCTTC. Translating gives CASSQEWGNEQFF.

The chain has TRBV20-1 and TRBJ2-1; 7 bases line up with TRBD2. Per germline, CDR1 DFQATT and CDR2 SNEGSKA (reference sequence). Germline trimming cut 6 bases from V and 7 bases from J; bases unmatched to any gene: 18. CDR3 length: 16 amino acids. The CDR3 nucleotides are TGCAGTGCCTACTCTTTCCGCGGGAGAGTTGTGAATGAGCAGTTCTTC. It encodes CSAYSFRGRVVNEQFF.

This clonotype was recorded at least ten times. The rearrangement joins TRBV27 to TRBJ2-3; the match to TRBD2 covers 11 bases. Germline V gene data show CDR1 as MNHEY and CDR2 as SMNVEV (reference sequence). The CDR3 runs to 13 residues. J was trimmed by 8 bases and V by 4 bases; bases with no gene match: 2. CDR3 sequence: CASSSGLAGTQYF. CDR3 in DNA: TGTGCCAGCAGTTCCGGACTAGCGGGTACGCAGTATTTT.